These 21 T cell receptor beta chains were all obtained from the same sample, sequenced in a study of T cells after yellow fever vaccination. One entry per CDR3 protein, called by TCRdb with MiXCR from the 5' RACE reads. The sample holds more than 300,000 distinct CDR3 sequences, approximately 4.3% seen once. This specimen was PBMCs, taken 15 days after the yellow fever booster vaccination. These receptors came from a young man who received the YFV17D yellow fever vaccine.

The rearrangement joins TRBV7-2 to TRBJ1-3; D remains ambiguous. V was clipped by 5 bases and J by 0 bases, with 17 bases between them. The CDR3 loop spans 17 amino acids. The germline gives CDR1 SGHTA, CDR2 FQGNSA. Written as DNA, the CDR3 is TGTGCCAGCAGCCGAAATACCCCCACAGTCTCTGGAAACACCATATATTTT. It encodes CASSRNTPTVSGNTIYF.

This clonotype was detected many times. This chain uses TRBV7-3 with TRBJ1-2; 10 bases map to TRBD1. CDR1 is SGHTA, CDR2 FQGTGA, per germline. The junction had 4 bases not matched to a gene; V was cut back by 5 bases and J by 7 bases. The length of the CDR3 is 13 residues. The CDR3 is CASSPDRGTGYTF. CDR3 nucleotides: TGTGCCAGCAGCCCGGACAGGGGGACTGGCTACACCTTC.

Many counts were recorded for this clonotype. The chain joins TRBV4-1 to TRBJ1-1; D unclear. The germline V gene has CDR1 MGHRA and CDR2 YSYEKL. The CDR3 spans 15 residues. With 1 base removed from V and 2 bases from J, the gap between germline ends came to 11 bases. For the CDR3, the DNA is TGCGCCAGCAGCCAAGGTCTGTGGGGAAACACTGAAGCTTTCTTT. Protein: CASSQGLWGNTEAFF.

This clonotype occurred many times. V usage is TRBV7-2 and J usage is TRBJ2-7; tentative D call: TRBD1 (6 bases). The germline V gene encodes CDR1 SGHTA and CDR2 FQGNSA. The CDR3 extends over 15 amino acids. V shed 7 bases and J shed 4 bases, with 20 bases lying between them. CDR3 bases: TGTGCCAGCAACCTATTCCGGGACATGGGGTACGAGCAGTACTTC. It yields the protein CASNLFRDMGYEQYF.

This clonotype was seen ten or more times. This chain connects TRBV5-6 to TRBJ2-7; 7 nucleotides line up with TRBD1. Germline V gene data show CDR1 as SGHDT and CDR2 as YYEEEE. This CDR3 comprises 14 residues. V was pared by 0 bases and J by 3 bases, with 3 bases of the junction left unmatched. CDR3 protein: CASSLGGDSYEQYV. CDR3 sequence (DNA): TGTGCCAGCAGCTTGGGAGGGGACAGCTACGAGCAGTACGTC.

Only a few counts were recorded for this clonotype. The chain is built from TRBV6-7 and TRBJ1-3; D remains ambiguous. TRBV6-7 is known as an ORF, though its function is uncertain. The CDR3 loop spans 14 amino acids. Between the trimmed V and J ends, which lost 7 bases and 0 bases, there was a span of 10 bases. The chain's CDR3 is CASNVTNSGNTIYF. The CDR3 region has the DNA TGTGCCAGCAACGTCACAAACTCTGGAAACACCATATATTTT.

This clonotype was recorded many times. This rearrangement joins TRBV5-5 to TRBJ1-2; no definite D call. In germline, CDR1 is SGHKS, CDR2 YYEKEE (reference sequence). The CDR3 runs to 12 residues. Trimming left V 2 bases short and J 3 bases short, with 5 bases between. The CDR3 loop is CASSFDDYGYTF. DNA for the CDR3: TGTGCCAGCAGCTTTGACGACTATGGCTACACCTTC.

The V call is TRBV7-9, the J call TRBJ1-1; D is undetermined. Trimming took off 7 bases at V and 1 base at J, with 7 bases between the two ends. CDR3 length: 12 amino acids. Germline CDR1 is SEHNR and CDR2 is FQNEAQ (reference sequence). CDR3 loop: CASTLTNTEAFF. The CDR3 region has the DNA TGTGCCAGCACCCTAACGAACACTGAAGCTTTCTTT.

This clonotype has just a few counts. This sequence joins TRBV19 and TRBJ2-2; D gene ambiguous. The germline V and J ends were trimmed by 2 bases and 2 bases, with 6 bases remaining between them. CDR3 length: 14 residues. The germline V gene has CDR1 LNHDA and CDR2 SQIVND (reference sequence). The CDR3 here is CASSIPFNTGELFF. Written as DNA, the CDR3 is TGTGCCAGTAGTATACCCTTTAACACCGGGGAGCTGTTTTTT. The entire variable domain, with the rest obtained from reference TRBV19 and TRBJ2-2, is as follows: DGGITQSPKYLFRKEGQNVTLSCEQNLNHDAMYWYRQDPGQGLRLIYYSQIVNDFQKGDIAEGYSVSREKKESFPLTVTSAQKNPTAFYLCASSIPFNTGELFFGEGSRLTVL.

This sequence joins TRBV24-1 and TRBJ2-1; the D is unclear. V lost 0 bases to trimming and J lost 10 bases, with 9 bases between them. Per the germline V gene, CDR1 is KGHDR and CDR2 is SFDVKD. This CDR3 comprises 13 residues. The CDR3 loop is CATSDLRATEQFF. In DNA form, the CDR3 reads TGTGCCACCAGTGATTTGCGGGCTACCGAGCAGTTCTTC.

The gene calls are TRBV7-9 and TRBJ1-2, with D possibly being TRBD1 (5 bases). V lost 5 bases, J lost 6 bases, and 16 bases lay in between. The CDR3 has 14 amino acids. Germline assignment: CDR1 SEHNR and CDR2 FQNEAQ (reference sequence). The CDR3 here is CASSRAGQIDGYTF. The CDR3 DNA reads TGTGCCAGCAGCCGCGCGGGGCAGATCGATGGCTACACCTTC.

This clonotype was found many times. The rearrangement joins TRBV7-9 to TRBJ2-3; a possible D gene is TRBD2 (5 bases). Germline V gene lookup returns CDR1 SEHNR and CDR2 FQNEAQ (reference sequence). This CDR3 has 18 residues. Trimming took off 1 base at V and 0 bases at J, with 17 bases between the two ends. CDR3 bases: TGTGCCAGCAGCTTAGGGCAGCGGAGGCTTGCTAGCACAGATACGCAGTATTTT. It is translated as CASSLGQRRLASTDTQYF.

The CDR3 sequence is CASSLQAGGETGELFF. CDR3 coding DNA: TGTGCCAGCAGCCTACAAGCGGGTGGGGAAACCGGGGAGCTGTTTTTT. The gene calls are TRBV11-2 and TRBJ2-2; D perhaps matches TRBD2 (6 bases). V was pared by 5 bases and J by 5 bases, with 18 bases between. Per germline, CDR1 SGHAT and CDR2 FQNNGV. CDR3 size: 16 residues.

In this sample, this clonotype turned up many times. The chain carries TRBV9 and TRBJ1-5; D gene ambiguous. This CDR3 is 13 amino acids long. Germline V gene lookup returns CDR1 SGDLS and CDR2 YYNGEE. V was shortened by 4 bases and J by 3 bases, with 8 bases between the two germline ends. CDR3 sequence (DNA): TGTGCCAGCAGCTCGGCCAACAATCAGCCCCAGCATTTT. This codes for CASSSANNQPQHF.

The rearrangement links TRBV5-1 to TRBJ1-1; possibly TRBD1 for D (6 bases). Looked up from germline, CDR1 is SGHRS and CDR2 is YFSETQ. The germline V and J ends were trimmed by 7 bases and 4 bases, with 20 bases remaining between them. The CDR3 covers 15 residues. CDR3 nucleotides: TGCGCCAGCGGGAGAGGGGGGGATAGGAGCACTGAAGCTTTCTTT. This sequence encodes CASGRGGDRSTEAFF.

This rearrangement joins TRBV7-8 to TRBJ1-2; 7 bases match TRBD1. The germline gives CDR1 SGHVS, CDR2 FQNEAQ. The V gene end was trimmed by 2 bases and the J gene end by 3 bases; junction bases not matched to a gene: 6. The CDR3 has 15 amino acids. The CDR3 reads CASSLFWQGDYGYTF. The CDR3 region has the DNA TGTGCCAGCAGCTTATTTTGGCAGGGGGACTATGGCTACACCTTC.

This clonotype has more than one count but fewer than ten. The CDR3 region has the DNA TGCAGTGCTAGAGATCCGGGGGCCTCGGAGACCCAGTACTTC. The encoded protein is CSARDPGASETQYF. The chain carries TRBV20-1 and TRBJ2-5; D is perhaps TRBD1 or TRBD2 (6 bases each). This CDR3 spans 14 amino acids. Germline V lookup: CDR1 DFQATT, CDR2 SNEGSKA (reference sequence). The germline V and J ends were trimmed by 0 bases and 5 bases, with 13 bases remaining between them.

This clonotype has ten or more counts. The V gene is TRBV5-1, the J gene TRBJ2-7; D not certain. Germline V CDR1 and CDR2: SGHRS, YFSETQ. This CDR3 region has 14 residues. The germline V and J ends were trimmed by 2 bases and 2 bases, with 11 bases remaining between them. CDR3 residues: CASSFSHRAYEQYF. CDR3 in DNA: TGCGCCAGCAGCTTCTCGCACAGAGCCTACGAGCAGTACTTC.

The chain recombines TRBV12-3 or TRBV12-4 with TRBJ2-3; 7 positions agree with TRBD1. The CDR3 spans 14 residues. Germline trimming cut 5 bases from V and 3 bases from J; bases unmatched to any gene: 5. The CDR3 reads CASSPQGQTDTQYF. CDR3 DNA: TGTGCCAGCAGTCCACAGGGACAGACAGATACGCAGTATTTT.

This clonotype was seen ten or more times. The rearrangement uses TRBV7-9 and TRBJ1-4; a weak D match, TRBD1 (6 bases). This CDR3 region has 16 residues. CDR1 is SEHNR, CDR2 FQNEAQ, per germline (reference sequence). The ends were cut back, 5 bases at V and 4 bases at J, with 17 bases in the middle. CDR3 residues: CASSIARQALNEKLFF. CDR3 nucleotides: TGTGCCAGCAGCATCGCGAGACAGGCGCTTAATGAAAAACTGTTTTTT.

This clonotype was picked up a small number of times. The chain combines TRBV11-2 with TRBJ1-2; unclear D gene. Per the germline V gene, CDR1 is SGHAT and CDR2 is FQNNGV. V was pared by 0 bases and J by 4 bases, with 12 bases between. The CDR3 spans 15 residues. Here the CDR3 reads CASSLDGTVSYGYTF. In DNA form, the CDR3 reads TGTGCCAGCAGCTTAGATGGTACAGTTTCCTATGGCTACACCTTC.